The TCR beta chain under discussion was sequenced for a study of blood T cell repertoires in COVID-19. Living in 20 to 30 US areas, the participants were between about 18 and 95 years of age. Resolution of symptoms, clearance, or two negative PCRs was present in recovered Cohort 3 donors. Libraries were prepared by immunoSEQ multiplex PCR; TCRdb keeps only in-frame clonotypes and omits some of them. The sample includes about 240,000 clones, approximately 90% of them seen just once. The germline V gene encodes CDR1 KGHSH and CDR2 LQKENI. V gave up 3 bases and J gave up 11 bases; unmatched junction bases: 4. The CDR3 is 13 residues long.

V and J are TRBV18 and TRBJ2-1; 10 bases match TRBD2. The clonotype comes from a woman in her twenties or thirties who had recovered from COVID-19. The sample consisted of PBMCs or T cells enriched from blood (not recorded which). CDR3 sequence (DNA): TGTGCCAGCTCACCCCGGACTAGCGGACAGCAGTTCTTC. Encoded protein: CASSPRTSGQQFF.